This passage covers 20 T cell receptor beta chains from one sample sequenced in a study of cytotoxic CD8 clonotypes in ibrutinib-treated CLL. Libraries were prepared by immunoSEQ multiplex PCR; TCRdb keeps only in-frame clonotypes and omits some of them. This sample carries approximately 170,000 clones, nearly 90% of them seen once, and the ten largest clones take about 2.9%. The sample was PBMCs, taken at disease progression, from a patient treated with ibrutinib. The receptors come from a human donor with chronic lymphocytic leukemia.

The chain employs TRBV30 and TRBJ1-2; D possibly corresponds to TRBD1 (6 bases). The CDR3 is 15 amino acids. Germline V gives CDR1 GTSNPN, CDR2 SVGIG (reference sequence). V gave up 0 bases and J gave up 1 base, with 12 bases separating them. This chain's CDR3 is CAWSVPRGGNYGYTF. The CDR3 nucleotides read TGTGCCTGGAGTGTACCGAGGGGGGGTAACTATGGCTACACCTTC.

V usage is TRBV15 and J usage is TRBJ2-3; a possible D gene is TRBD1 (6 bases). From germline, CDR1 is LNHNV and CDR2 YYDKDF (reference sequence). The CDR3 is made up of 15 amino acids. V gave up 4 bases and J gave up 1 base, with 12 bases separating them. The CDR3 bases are TGTGCCACCAGCATAGGGGGAAGAGGCACAGATACGCAGTATTTT. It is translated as CATSIGGRGTDTQYF.

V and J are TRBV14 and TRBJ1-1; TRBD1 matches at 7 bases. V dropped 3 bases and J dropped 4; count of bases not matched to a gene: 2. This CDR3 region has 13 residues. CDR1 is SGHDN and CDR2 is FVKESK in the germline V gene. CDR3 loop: CASSQNRGTEAFF. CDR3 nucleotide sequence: TGTGCCAGCAGCCAGAACAGGGGCACTGAAGCTTTCTTT.

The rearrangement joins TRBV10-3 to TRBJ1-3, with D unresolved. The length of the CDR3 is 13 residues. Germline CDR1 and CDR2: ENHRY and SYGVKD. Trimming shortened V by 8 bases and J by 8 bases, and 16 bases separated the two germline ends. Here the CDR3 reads CAIQIRGEDTIYF. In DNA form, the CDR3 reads TGTGCCATCCAGATTCGGGGAGAGGACACCATATATTTT.

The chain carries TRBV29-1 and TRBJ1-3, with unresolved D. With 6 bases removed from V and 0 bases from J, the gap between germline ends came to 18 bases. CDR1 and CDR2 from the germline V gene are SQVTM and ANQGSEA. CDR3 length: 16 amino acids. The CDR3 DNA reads TGCAGCGTCGGGCCTCACGGCAGCGACTCTGGAAACACCATATATTTT. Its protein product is CSVGPHGSDSGNTIYF.

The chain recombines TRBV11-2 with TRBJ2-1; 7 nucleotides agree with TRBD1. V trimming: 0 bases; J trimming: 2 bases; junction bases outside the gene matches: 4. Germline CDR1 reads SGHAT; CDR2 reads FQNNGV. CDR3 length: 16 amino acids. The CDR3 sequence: CASSLDVGTAYNEQFF. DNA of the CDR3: TGTGCCAGCAGCTTAGATGTAGGGACAGCCTACAATGAGCAGTTCTTC.

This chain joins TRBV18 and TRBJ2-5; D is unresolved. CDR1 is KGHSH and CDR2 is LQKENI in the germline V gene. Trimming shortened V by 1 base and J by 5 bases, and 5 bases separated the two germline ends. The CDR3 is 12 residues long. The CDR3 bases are TGTGCCAGCTCACCACTCGGCGAGACCCAGTACTTC. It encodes CASSPLGETQYF. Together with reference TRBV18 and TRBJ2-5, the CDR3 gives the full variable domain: NAGVMQNPRHLVRRRGQEARLRCSPMKGHSHVYWYRQLPEEGLKFMVYLQKENIIDESGMPKERFSAEFPKEGPSILRIQQVVRGDSAAYFCASSPLGETQYFGPGTRLLVL.

For the CDR3, the DNA is TGTGCCAGCATGGGCGGGAGCTGCCACAATGAGCAGTTCTTC. Residues: CASMGGSCHNEQFF. The rearrangement uses TRBV6-4 and TRBJ2-1; 7 bases align to TRBD2. The CDR3 is made up of 14 amino acids. CDR1 and CDR2 (germline): MRHNA, SNTAGT. The J segment lost 5 bases and the V segment lost 7 bases, leaving 8 bases of the junction unmatched.

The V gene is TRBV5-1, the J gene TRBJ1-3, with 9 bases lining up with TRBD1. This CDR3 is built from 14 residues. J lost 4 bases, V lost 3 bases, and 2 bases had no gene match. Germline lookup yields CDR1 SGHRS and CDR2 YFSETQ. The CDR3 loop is CASSSGTGGNTIYF. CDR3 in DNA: TGCGCCAGCAGCTCCGGGACAGGGGGAAACACCATATATTTT. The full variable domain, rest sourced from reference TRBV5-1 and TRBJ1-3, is KAGVTQTPRYLIKTRGQQVTLSCSPISGHRSVSWYQQTPGQGLQFLFEYFSETQRNKGNFPGRFSGRQFSNSRSEMNVSTLELGDSALYLCASSSGTGGNTIYFGEGSWLTVV.

CDR3 in DNA: TGTGCCAGCAGCGTAGTCGGGAGGAACACCGGGGAGCTGTTTTTT. Translating it yields CASSVVGRNTGELFF. The J gene is TRBJ2-2, the V gene TRBV9, with a weak D call TRBD2 (6 bases). CDR1 SGDLS and CDR2 YYNGEE come from the germline V gene. The CDR3 consists of 15 residues. V was pared by 0 bases and J by 1 base, with 7 bases between.

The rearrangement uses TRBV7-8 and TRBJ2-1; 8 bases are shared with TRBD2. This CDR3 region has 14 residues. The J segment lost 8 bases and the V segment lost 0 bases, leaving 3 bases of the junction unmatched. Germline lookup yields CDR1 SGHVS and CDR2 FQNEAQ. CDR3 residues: CASSLAGTRYEQFF. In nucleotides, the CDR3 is TGTGCCAGCAGCTTAGCGGGGACTAGGTATGAGCAGTTCTTC.

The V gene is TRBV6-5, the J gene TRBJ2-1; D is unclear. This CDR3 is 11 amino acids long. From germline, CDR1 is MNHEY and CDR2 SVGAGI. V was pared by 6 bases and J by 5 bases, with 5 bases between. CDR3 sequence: CASRKNNEQFF. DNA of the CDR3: TGTGCCAGCAGGAAAAACAATGAGCAGTTCTTC.

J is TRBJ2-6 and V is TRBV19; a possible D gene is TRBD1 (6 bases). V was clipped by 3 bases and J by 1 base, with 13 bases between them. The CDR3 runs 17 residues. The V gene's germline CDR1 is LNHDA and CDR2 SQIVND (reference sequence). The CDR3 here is CASSIVGGWSGANVLTF. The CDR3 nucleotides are TGTGCCAGTAGTATCGTAGGGGGTTGGTCTGGGGCCAACGTCCTGACTTTC.

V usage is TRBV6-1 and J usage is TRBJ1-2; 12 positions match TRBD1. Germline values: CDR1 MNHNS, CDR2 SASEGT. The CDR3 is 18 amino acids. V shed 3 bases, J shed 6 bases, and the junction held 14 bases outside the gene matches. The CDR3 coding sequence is TGTGCCAGCAGTGACCTCGGGACAGGGGGCGTTAGGAGGGATGGCTACACCTTC. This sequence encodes CASSDLGTGGVRRDGYTF.

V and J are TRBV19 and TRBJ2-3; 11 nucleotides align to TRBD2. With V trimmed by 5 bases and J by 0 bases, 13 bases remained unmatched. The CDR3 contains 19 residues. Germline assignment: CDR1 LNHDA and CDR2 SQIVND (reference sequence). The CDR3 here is CASSPLAGAPYLSTDTQYF. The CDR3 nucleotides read TGTGCCAGTAGTCCACTAGCGGGAGCCCCCTACCTGAGCACAGATACGCAGTATTTT.

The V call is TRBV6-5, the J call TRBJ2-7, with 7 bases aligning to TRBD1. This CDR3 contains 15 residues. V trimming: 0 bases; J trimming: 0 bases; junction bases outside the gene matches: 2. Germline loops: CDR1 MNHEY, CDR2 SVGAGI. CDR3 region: CASSYSTGISYEQYF. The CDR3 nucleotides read TGTGCCAGCAGTTACTCGACAGGGATCTCCTACGAGCAGTACTTC.

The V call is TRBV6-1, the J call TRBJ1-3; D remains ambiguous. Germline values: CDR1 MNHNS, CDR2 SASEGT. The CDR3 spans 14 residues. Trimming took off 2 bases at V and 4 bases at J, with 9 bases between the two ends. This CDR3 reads CASSEQSAGNTIYF. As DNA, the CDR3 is TGTGCCAGCAGTGAACAATCGGCAGGAAACACCATATATTTT.

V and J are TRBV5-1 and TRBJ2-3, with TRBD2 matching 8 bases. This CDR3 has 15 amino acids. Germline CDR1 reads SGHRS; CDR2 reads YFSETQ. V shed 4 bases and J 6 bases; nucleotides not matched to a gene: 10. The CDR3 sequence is CASSLSGAQVDTQYF. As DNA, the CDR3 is TGCGCCAGCAGCCTTAGCGGGGCCCAGGTGGATACGCAGTATTTT.

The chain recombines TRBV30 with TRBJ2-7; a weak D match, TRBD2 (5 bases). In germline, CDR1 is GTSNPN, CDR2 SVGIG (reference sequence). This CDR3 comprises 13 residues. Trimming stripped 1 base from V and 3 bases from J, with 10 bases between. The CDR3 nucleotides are TGTGCCTGGAGTGCGAGGGTAGGCTACGAGCAGTACTTC. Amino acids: CAWSARVGYEQYF.

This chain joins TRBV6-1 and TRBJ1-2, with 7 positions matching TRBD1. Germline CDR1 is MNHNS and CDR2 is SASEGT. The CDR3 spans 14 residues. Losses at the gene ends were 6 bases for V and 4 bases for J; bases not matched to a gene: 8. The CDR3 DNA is TGTGCCAGCAGCCAAGTCACAGGGGCCTATGGCTACACCTTC. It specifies CASSQVTGAYGYTF.